This T cell receptor (beta chain) was retrieved from a study of T cell responses to AZD1222 COVID-19 vaccine. On the study more broadly: Second-dose groups at about 4 or about 12 weeks were pooled. Regarding the study as a whole: Reportedly, nearly half of unique spike TCRs recognized epitopes outside B.1.351/B.1.1.7 mutations. Regions 160-218 and 743-854 held dominance among vaccine-associated CD4 TCRs, which spanned spike.

Comments on this clone: Its antigen is undetermined.

Trimming removed 7 bases from V and 8 bases from J; junction bases left unmatched: 11. From germline, CDR1 is LNHDA and CDR2 SQIVND (reference sequence). The CDR3 extends over 14 amino acids. Only in-frame clones appear in the TCRdb table, and some are missing; sequencing was by immunoSEQ multiplex PCR. The table records more than 85,000 clones, roughly nine tenths of them present only once. Material: peripheral blood, obtained on day 0 of AZD1222 vaccination. The chain has TRBV19 and TRBJ1-2, with 9 bases aligning to TRBD1. The clonotype originates from an adult in good health. The CDR3 sequence is CASTPGQGRSGYTF. DNA for the CDR3: TGTGCCAGTACCCCAGGACAGGGGAGGAGCGGCTACACCTTC.